This T cell receptor beta chain was captured in a study of T cell responses to AZD1222 COVID-19 vaccine. In the study overall: Recipients boosted at about 4 weeks or about 12 weeks are pooled.

Germline V gives CDR1 SGHRS, CDR2 YFSETQ. Trimming took 4 bases from V and 7 from J, leaving 12 bases between them. This CDR3 comprises 13 residues. Sequenced by immunoSEQ multiplex PCR; TCRdb stores in-frame clones only, minus some. The sample lists under 300,000 clones; roughly 93% were seen once. The sequencing here drew on peripheral blood, taken on day 0 of AZD1222 vaccination. The chain couples TRBV5-1 to TRBJ2-1; no clear D gene. This receptor was identified in an adult in good health. CDR3 bases: TGCGCCAGCAGCCCCGTCCCTGGGAATGAGCAGTTCTTC. Protein product: CASSPVPGNEQFF.